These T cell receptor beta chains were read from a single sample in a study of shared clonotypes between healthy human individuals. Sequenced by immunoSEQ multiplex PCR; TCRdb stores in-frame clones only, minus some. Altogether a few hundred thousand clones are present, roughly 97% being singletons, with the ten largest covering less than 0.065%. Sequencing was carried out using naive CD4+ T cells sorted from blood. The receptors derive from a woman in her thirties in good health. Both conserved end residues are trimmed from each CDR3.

ASSYVGQRGEKLF TRBJ1-4 TRBV6-5
ASSPSGSSTGELF TRBJ2-2 TRBV9
SVEDRRQGNNEQF TRBJ2-1 TRBV29-1
AWSSGNTIY TRBJ1-3 TRBV30
ASSPSYSTGGRSF TRBJ1-1 TRBV18
ASRRGGVTEAF TRBJ1-1 TRBV5-4
ASSARLVDNEQF TRBJ2-1 TRBV9
ASSEALGQGFQPQH TRBJ1-5 TRBV2
ASSLDAGAGNTIY TRBJ1-3 TRBV7-9
ASSEEVRAASEAF TRBJ1-1 TRBV6-1
ASSLAGGDISDSPLH TRBJ1-6 TRBV7-8
ASSGSHNQPQH TRBJ1-5 TRBV28
ASKDSRIEKLF TRBJ1-4 TRBV28
ASSLTSQGYEQY TRBJ2-7 TRBV7-9
ASSPSQETQY TRBJ2-5 TRBV18
ASSPQEGATYNEQF TRBJ2-1 TRBV18
ASSVVGFGGDTQY TRBJ2-3 TRBV2
ASSLFETSASSSYEQY TRBJ2-7 TRBV5-1
ASSAQGTNYGYT TRBJ1-2 TRBV2
ASTDGTGRYTEAF TRBJ1-1 TRBV6-5
ASSSGGTNTGELF TRBJ2-2 TRBV11-2
ASSDRTTNEKLF TRBJ1-4 TRBV2
ASSMGLAGVYEQY TRBJ2-7 TRBV7-3
AWSRKGGQPQH TRBJ1-5 TRBV30
ASKAGQGGREQY TRBJ2-7 TRBV28
ASSPGLAGIGELF TRBJ2-2 TRBV19
ASSYLAQGRSTEAF TRBJ1-1 TRBV6-6
SVERPNEKGYT TRBJ1-2 TRBV29-1
ASSVGTGWETQY TRBJ2-5 TRBV18
SVATVAYEQY TRBJ2-7 TRBV29-1
ASRTGASYGYT TRBJ1-2 TRBV2
ASSLERLAGPYEQY TRBJ2-7 TRBV13
SLRDRTIPSSYEQY TRBJ2-7 TRBV29-1
ASSRTGLAGETQY TRBJ2-5 TRBV27
ASSLGSTDTQY TRBJ2-3 TRBV7-3
ASSTLGTGGNTGELF TRBJ2-2 TRBV2
ASSANSDTQY TRBJ2-3 TRBV9
ASSLGETSGTYEQY TRBJ2-7 TRBV7-9
AWSTTATNEKLF TRBJ1-4 TRBV30
ASSLSGISSYEQY TRBJ2-7 TRBV27
ASSRSSGANVLT TRBJ2-6 TRBV5-4
ASSAPQGHTEAF TRBJ1-1 TRBV14
ASKRTEASNQPQH TRBJ1-5 TRBV19
ASSLEPESTDTQY TRBJ2-3 TRBV28